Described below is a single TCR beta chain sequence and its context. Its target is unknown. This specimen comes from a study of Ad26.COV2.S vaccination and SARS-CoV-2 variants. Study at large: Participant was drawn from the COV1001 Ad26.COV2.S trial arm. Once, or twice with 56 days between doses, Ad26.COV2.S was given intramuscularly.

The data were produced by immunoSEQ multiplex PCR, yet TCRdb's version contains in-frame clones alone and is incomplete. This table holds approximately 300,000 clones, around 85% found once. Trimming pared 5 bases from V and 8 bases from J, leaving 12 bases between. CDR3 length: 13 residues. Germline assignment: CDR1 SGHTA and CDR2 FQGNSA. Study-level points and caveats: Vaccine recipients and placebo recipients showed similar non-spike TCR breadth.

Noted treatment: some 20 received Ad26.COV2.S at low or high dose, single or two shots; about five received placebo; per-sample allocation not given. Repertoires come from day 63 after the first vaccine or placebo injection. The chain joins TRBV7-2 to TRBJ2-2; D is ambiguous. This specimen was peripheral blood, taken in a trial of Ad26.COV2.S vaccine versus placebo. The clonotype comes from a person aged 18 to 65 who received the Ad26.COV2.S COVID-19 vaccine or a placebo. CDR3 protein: CASSRKTSGELFF. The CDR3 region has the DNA TGTGCCAGCAGCCGCAAGACATCAGGGGAGCTGTTTTTT.